The 2 T cell receptor beta chains below were found in one sample sequenced in a study of identical twins (dated by TCRdb to the mid-2010s). Libraries were built with 5' RACE. TCRdb names Illumina HiSeq 2000 as the instrument used. TCRdb reran the public reads through fastp at Q25 and MiXCR, keeping productive beta chains. A single entry per CDR3 protein holds the most common genes and DNA from its merged rows. This sample is represented by 450,000 to 650,000 distinct CDR3 sequences; approximately 14% of them were singletons. The top ten constitute roughly 0.42% of the sample. This sample was also put to use in a study of yellow fever vaccine responses in identical twins.

Sequenced material: CD4+ T cells sorted from blood. These receptors all come from a woman younger than 30 in good health.

The chain carries TRBV3-1 and TRBJ2-1, with D perhaps TRBD1 (5 bases). Germline CDR1 LGHDT, CDR2 YNNKEL (reference sequence). Trimming shortened V by 1 base and J by 8 bases, and 18 bases separated the two germline ends. CDR3 length: 16 amino acids. The CDR3: CASSQVRSVVGDEQFF. The CDR3 coding sequence is TGTGCCAGCAGCCAAGTGCGGTCCGTGGTAGGGGATGAGCAGTTCTTC.

This clonotype was observed a handful of times. V and J are TRBV27 and TRBJ2-1; D is perhaps TRBD2 (5 bases). V was pared by 10 bases and J by 4 bases, with 11 bases between. CDR1 is MNHEY and CDR2 is SMNVEV in the germline V gene (reference sequence). The CDR3 is 12 residues long. The CDR3 protein is CANRRVYNEQFF. CDR3 bases: TGTGCCAATAGGCGGGTTTACAATGAGCAGTTCTTC.